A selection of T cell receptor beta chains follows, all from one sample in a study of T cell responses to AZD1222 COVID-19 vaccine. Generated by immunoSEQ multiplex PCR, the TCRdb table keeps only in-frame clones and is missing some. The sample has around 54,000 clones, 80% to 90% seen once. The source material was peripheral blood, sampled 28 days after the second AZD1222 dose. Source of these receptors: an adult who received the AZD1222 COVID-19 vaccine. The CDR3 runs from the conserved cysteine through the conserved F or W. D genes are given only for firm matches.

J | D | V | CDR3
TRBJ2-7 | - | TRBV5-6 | CASSLGRLSYEQYF
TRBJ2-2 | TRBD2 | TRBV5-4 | CASRPGTSGSSNTGELFF
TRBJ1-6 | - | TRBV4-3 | CASSQDMGRTEPLHF
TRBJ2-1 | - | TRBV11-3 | CASSFQYNEQFF
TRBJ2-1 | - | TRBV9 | CASSEQYNEQFF
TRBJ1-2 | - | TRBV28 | CASSGHSGDYGYTF
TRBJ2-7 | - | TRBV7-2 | CASSFSYEQYF
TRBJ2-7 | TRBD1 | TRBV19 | CARQRGQGNEQYF
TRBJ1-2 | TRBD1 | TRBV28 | CASSIAGTGYGYTF
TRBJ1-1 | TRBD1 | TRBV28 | CASSLLGQGVVNTEAFF
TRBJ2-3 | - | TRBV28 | CASSLSQDTQYF
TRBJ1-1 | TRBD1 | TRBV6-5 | CASSYSHRGQTEAFF
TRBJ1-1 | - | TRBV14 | CASSQVYTEAFF
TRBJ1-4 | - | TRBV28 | CASRPGFATNEKLFF